The next 3 T cell receptor beta chains were all read from a single sample in a study of blood T cell repertoires in COVID-19 (dated by TCRdb to 2018 to 2020). The library relied on the immunoSEQ multiplex PCR assay. TCRdb obtained this table from immuneACCESS and retained in-frame rearrangements with V and J assigned. These tables miss some clones; where compared with another copy, unresolved V genes account for less than half of the shortfall, and the remainder is unexplained. The sample contains about 130,000 clones, around 87% of them found a single time. The biggest ten clones account for about 2.5% of the sample. Material: peripheral blood. The receptors come from a man between 45 and 60 years old with active COVID-19.

This chain uses TRBV5-1 with TRBJ2-5, with 7 bases matching TRBD1. The V and J ends lost 7 bases and 5 bases, in that order; junction bases with no gene match: 5. This CDR3 is built from 12 residues. The germline V gene encodes CDR1 SGHRS and CDR2 YFSETQ. CDR3 nucleotides: TGCGCCAGCGGAACAGGGGTTGAGACCCAGTACTTC. Translating gives CASGTGVETQYF.

This clone has only one observation. The rearrangement uses TRBV6-6 and TRBJ1-1; 9 bases agree with TRBD1. Germline CDR1 MNHNY, CDR2 SVGAGI (reference sequence). The CDR3 is made up of 16 amino acids. V lost 0 bases and J lost 1; bases outside the gene matches: 3. The CDR3 sequence is CASSYSRQGGNTEAFF. The CDR3 region has the DNA TGTGCCAGCAGTTACTCGAGACAGGGGGGGAACACTGAAGCTTTCTTT.

The CDR3 DNA reads as TGCGCCAGCAGCCAGTTGGGGCTAGCGACAAATGAGCAGTTCTTC. Residues: CASSQLGLATNEQFF. The chain links TRBV4-1 to TRBJ2-1, with a weak D call TRBD2 (6 bases). The CDR3 is made up of 15 amino acids. V was cut by 3 bases and J by 7 bases, with 16 bases left in between. Germline assignment: CDR1 MGHRA and CDR2 YSYEKL.